These T cell receptor beta chains were read from a single sample in a study of blood T cell repertoires in COVID-19. Generated by immunoSEQ multiplex PCR, the TCRdb table keeps only in-frame clones and is missing some. The profile shows about 200,000 clones, 70% to 90% of them singletons. Sequencing used peripheral blood. The receptors were gathered from a man aged 45-60 years with COVID-19, enrolled during active disease. The CDR3 runs from the conserved cysteine through the conserved F or W. Some rows mark clone size as missing; the rest say once, few, many or name a class of expanded clone.

CDR3 length,clone size,V gene,CDR3 protein
13,NA,TRBV20-1,CSASLGTGTEQYF
14,NA,TRBV2,CASTPDRATYEQYF
14,NA,TRBV2,CASSITGLNTEAFF
13,NA,TRBV27,CASSSGLAVEQFF
16,few,TRBV27,CASSDRGPPINSPLHF
16,NA,TRBV19,CASSILGGQPNTEAFF
15,NA,TRBV11-2,CASSPSSDGAYGYTF
14,NA,TRBV6-5,CASTPTGARGGYTF
15,NA,TRBV7-2,CASSPVTGTNSPLHF
15,NA,TRBV19,CASSPGTPGSYGYTF
14,NA,TRBV27,CASSLSGSSYEQYF
16,NA,TRBV5-4,CASSPNARGNYNEQFF
15,NA,TRBV5-1,CASSWGTDSNQPQHF
15,NA,TRBV15,CATSPAGGDTGELFF
16,NA,TRBV6-5,CASSYSTGQYQETQYF
17,NA,TRBV19,CASKSGGLAGDRETQYF
14,NA,TRBV5-4,CASSIGLNTGELFF
12,NA,TRBV19,CASSITAGGYTF
16,NA,TRBV4-3,CASSQEVQGAPPEAFF
12,NA,TRBV6-5,CASGPGGTEAFF
15,NA,TRBV30,CAWTQGVASGNTIYF
15,NA,TRBV4-3,CASSQETGAPTEAFF
15,NA,TRBV6-2/TRBV6-3,CASSGQVFNTGELFF
15,NA,TRBV11-1,CASSLSREGGYEQYF
16,NA,TRBV30,CAWTPSRHRNNYGYTF
15,NA,TRBV7-8,CASSLEGTGYNEQFF
16,few,TRBV6-5,CASSYSTGGFHYGYTF
14,NA,TRBV27,CASSLGTGGETQYF
13,NA,TRBV12-3/TRBV12-4,CASSLRGNQPQHF
15,NA,TRBV7-9,CASSLEAGFNYGYTF
15,once,TRBV18,CASSPIRQEQETQYF
15,NA,TRBV7-2,CASSPKDRVGETQYF
15,NA,TRBV7-8,CASSEAGAGGNTIYF
15,NA,TRBV24-1,CATRGQGGDTGELFF
13,NA,TRBV18,CASSPGSGDTQYF
13,NA,TRBV10-3,CAIRATDQETQYF
18,NA,TRBV5-1,CASSLSSGGKSTVYEQYF
15,once,TRBV5-1,CASSLGPRQNTEAFF
17,NA,TRBV5-6,CASSPEPTGGLSSPLHF
16,NA,TRBV4-2,CASSQKTGGAPYEQYF
14,few,TRBV15,CATSRDTGNYEQYF
15,NA,TRBV29-1,CSAHIPGVLSYEQYF